The present entry profiles one TCR beta chain with its context. Its antigen is unknown. The sample is drawn from a study of CD8 T cells in ankylosing spondylitis. Study-wide findings and caveats: In ankylosing spondylitis blood, a motif of 7 to 9 highly homologous TCR beta variants appeared characteristic. Peripheral blood held disease-linked clones only at relatively low frequency, and these were CD8+.

Trimming took off 8 bases at V and 0 bases at J, with 12 bases between the two ends. The CDR3 spans 14 residues. The V gene's germline CDR1 is MNHNS and CDR2 SASEGT. TCRdb independently ran MiXCR on the 5' RACE reads; one entry per CDR3 protein. The sample yields 300,000 to 400,000 distinct CDR3 sequences, around a tenth seen once. The clonotype was recovered from a female donor with ankylosing spondylitis or in good health (not recorded which). The source material was blood, either unsorted or a sorted T cell fraction (not recorded which). V and J are TRBV6-1 and TRBJ2-3; possible D gene TRBD2, 6 bases. The CDR3 DNA reads TGTGCCAGCGAGGGACGGGGGAGCACAGATACGCAGTATTTT. As protein: CASEGRGSTDTQYF.